This note documents a single T cell receptor (beta chain) sequence. This entry is derived from a study of blood T cell repertoires in COVID-19. Cohort 3 donors counted as recovered after two negative PCRs, clearance, or resolved symptoms. Libraries were prepared by immunoSEQ multiplex PCR; TCRdb keeps only in-frame clonotypes and omits some of them. Seen here are about 190,000 clones, approximately 88% observed once, and the top ten hold roughly 3.2%. Germline V gene sequence: CDR1 SNHLY, CDR2 FYNNEI. The V and J ends lost 2 bases and 0 bases respectively, with 16 bases between them. The CDR3 runs 17 residues.

The chain is built from TRBV2 and TRBJ1-1; D ambiguous. The sample comprised PBMCs or T cells enriched from blood (not recorded which). The TCR sequence derives from a woman under 40 who had recovered from COVID-19. CDR3 DNA sequence: TGTGCCAGCAGTGAAAGTGGCCTTACATACATGAACACTGAAGCTTTCTTT. This codes for CASSESGLTYMNTEAFF.